Here is one TCR beta chain with its context. Sequencing of TCR beta was performed on blood CD8+ and CD4+ T cells. The CD8+ and CD4+ T cells were negatively isolated, with the TEMRA cells enriched by FACS. This CDR3 spans 15 amino acids. The germline V gene has CDR1 SGDLS and CDR2 YYNGEE. The ends were cut back, 0 bases at V and 0 bases at J, with 9 bases in the middle. The sample comes from a study of CD8 T cells in Susac syndrome. With random hexamers, reverse transcription was performed on about 0.5 to 1 ug of RNA. immunoSEQ multiplex PCR amplified TCR beta CDR3 across 54 Vbeta, 13 Jbeta. In TCRdb, the immunoSEQ multiplex PCR reads were re-called with MiXCR into one record per CDR3 protein. The sample has 73,000 or so distinct CDR3 sequences, approximately 95% seen once.

V is TRBV9 and J is TRBJ2-5; D not certain. The receptor comes from a human donor with multiple sclerosis. Sequencing was performed on CD8+ T cells from PBMCs. CDR3 region: CASSVEGLYQETQYF. The CDR3, as DNA: TGTGCCAGCAGCGTAGAGGGCCTGTACCAAGAGACCCAGTACTTC. Looking up the rest from reference TRBV9 and TRBJ2-5 gives the full variable domain: DSGVTQTPKHLITATGQRVTLRCSPRSGDLSVYWYQQSLDQGLQFLIQYYNGEERAKGNILERFSAQQFPDLHSELNLSSLELGDSALYFCASSVEGLYQETQYFGPGTRLLVL.